Listed here are 15 T cell receptor beta chains from one sample, sequenced in a study of PD-1 blockade in mismatch repair-deficient tumors. TCRdb's table, derived via immunoSEQ multiplex PCR, lists solely in-frame clones and lacks some. The repertoire holds tens of thousands of clones, with more than 65% as singletons. The sequences come from peripheral blood, collected 12 weeks after starting pembrolizumab. These receptors were collected from an adult with mismatch repair-deficient cancer.

The V gene is TRBV18, the J gene TRBJ1-2, with 11 bases identical to TRBD1. The CDR3 is made up of 14 amino acids. Germline CDR1 reads KGHSH; CDR2 reads LQKENI. J was trimmed by 6 bases and V by 3 bases; bases with no gene match: 3. CDR3 sequence (DNA): TGTGCCAGCTCACCGGGACAGGGGGGACATGGCTACACCTTC. It specifies CASSPGQGGHGYTF.

The chain joins TRBV27 to TRBJ2-1; D possibly corresponds to TRBD2 (5 bases). Germline CDR1 reads MNHEY; CDR2 reads SMNVEV (reference sequence). Trimming removed 2 bases at V and 0 bases at J, with 14 bases between. The CDR3 runs to 17 residues. The CDR3 DNA reads as TGTGCCAGCAGTTTAGAAGGGCGGAGGAGCTCCTACAATGAGCAGTTCTTC. Its protein is CASSLEGRRSSYNEQFF.

V gene TRBV18 combines with J gene TRBJ2-1; 9 bases are a match to TRBD2. The length of the CDR3 is 16 residues. Germline CDR1 reads KGHSH; CDR2 reads LQKENI. After removal of 2 bases from V and 3 bases from J, the junction contained 5 bases not matched to a gene. CDR3 sequence reads: CASSPELAGNYNEQFF. The CDR3, as DNA: TGTGCCAGCTCACCAGAGCTAGCGGGAAACTACAATGAGCAGTTCTTC.

V usage is TRBV6-4 and J usage is TRBJ2-2, with D possibly TRBD2 on 5 matching bases. This CDR3 comprises 14 residues. Germline V gene data show CDR1 as MRHNA and CDR2 as SNTAGT. V was pared by 5 bases and J by 1 base, with 8 bases between. This CDR3 is CASSLGENTGELFF. In DNA form, the CDR3 reads TGTGCCAGCAGTTTGGGAGAGAACACCGGGGAGCTGTTTTTT.

This clone was detected only a few times. The rearrangement joins TRBV7-9 to TRBJ2-7; the match to TRBD2 covers 8 bases. J gave up 2 bases and V 4 bases, and 7 bases lay outside the gene matches. CDR1 SEHNR and CDR2 FQNEAQ come from the germline V gene (reference sequence). The CDR3 extends over 15 amino acids. The CDR3 sequence: CASSSRTSSPYEQYF. For the CDR3, the DNA is TGTGCCAGCAGCTCTAGGACTAGCAGCCCCTACGAGCAGTACTTC.

This chain joins TRBV27 and TRBJ2-2, with D perhaps TRBD2 (5 bases). The CDR3 is 17 amino acids. Germline V gene lookup returns CDR1 MNHEY and CDR2 SMNVEV (reference sequence). Trimming pared 2 bases from V and 3 bases from J, leaving 16 bases between. CDR3: CASSLRWEYRHTGELFF. The CDR3 DNA reads as TGTGCCAGCAGTTTAAGATGGGAGTACCGCCACACCGGGGAGCTGTTTTTT.

This clone occurred a few times. DNA for the CDR3: TGTGCCAGCAGCCCGGGACAGGGGACCACTGAAGCTTTCTTT. Protein product: CASSPGQGTTEAFF. This chain joins TRBV5-4 and TRBJ1-1; 10 bases agree with TRBD1. This CDR3 comprises 14 residues. V lost 4 bases and J lost 4; bases outside the gene matches: 4. Germline-derived CDR1 and CDR2 are SGHNT and YYREEE (reference sequence).

V and J are TRBV5-1 and TRBJ2-1; D not certain. V dropped 4 bases and J dropped 7 bases, with 15 bases sitting between them. The CDR3 loop spans 14 amino acids. The germline CDR1 and CDR2 sequences are SGHRS and YFSETQ. The chain's CDR3 is CASSRLSQENEQFF. The DNA for the CDR3 is TGCGCCAGCAGCCGGTTATCCCAGGAGAATGAGCAGTTCTTC.

The V call is TRBV30, the J call TRBJ2-1; no firm D call. CDR3 size: 13 residues. Deletions cut 7 bases from V and 0 bases from J, with 10 bases between. Germline V gives CDR1 GTSNPN, CDR2 SVGIG (reference sequence). The CDR3: CAFSLSSYNEQFF. CDR3 nucleotide sequence: TGTGCCTTTAGCCTTAGCTCCTACAATGAGCAGTTCTTC.

V is TRBV5-1 and J is TRBJ2-2; D is perhaps TRBD2 (6 bases). Germline CDR1 reads SGHRS; CDR2 reads YFSETQ. Trimming cost V 0 bases and J 1 base, with 10 bases left between them. The CDR3 sequence is 16 residues long. The CDR3 DNA follows: TGCGCCAGCAGCTTGGACGGGGGTGAGAACACCGGGGAGCTGTTTTTT. Its translation is CASSLDGGENTGELFF. The variable domain in full, completed from reference TRBV5-1 and TRBJ2-2, reads KAGVTQTPRYLIKTRGQQVTLSCSPISGHRSVSWYQQTPGQGLQFLFEYFSETQRNKGNFPGRFSGRQFSNSRSEMNVSTLELGDSALYLCASSLDGGENTGELFFGEGSRLTVL.

This CDR3 is CASRLTGPTGELFF. CDR3 DNA: TGTGCCAGCAGACTCACAGGGCCCACCGGGGAGCTGTTTTTT. This chain uses TRBV27 with TRBJ2-2; weak D call: TRBD1 (6 bases). The CDR3 runs 14 residues. The V gene lost 6 bases and the J gene lost 4 bases, with 12 bases spanning the gap. Germline V gene sequence: CDR1 MNHEY, CDR2 SMNVEV (reference sequence).

V usage is TRBV6-1 and J usage is TRBJ1-3; D is uncertain. V was cut by 4 bases and J by 1 base, with 14 bases left in between. The CDR3 contains 16 residues. CDR1 MNHNS and CDR2 SASEGT come from the germline V gene. Written as DNA, the CDR3 is TGTGCCAGCAGTGGGGGATGGGGAGATTCTGGAAACACCATATATTTT. It encodes CASSGGWGDSGNTIYF.

This clone was seen more than once but under ten times. This sequence joins TRBV11-1 and TRBJ2-7; D gene unclear. Trimming removed 5 bases from V and 4 bases from J, with 6 bases in between. The V gene's germline CDR1 is SGHAT and CDR2 FQDESV (reference sequence). This CDR3 is 11 amino acids long. This CDR3 reads CASSTSYEQYF. The CDR3 DNA is TGTGCCAGCAGCACCTCATACGAGCAGTACTTC.

The genes are TRBV10-3 and TRBJ1-5, with D possibly TRBD1 on 6 matching bases. Between the trimmed V and J ends, which lost 10 bases and 7 bases, there was a span of 14 bases. This CDR3 comprises 12 residues. CDR1 ENHRY and CDR2 SYGVKD come from the germline V gene. The DNA for the CDR3 is TGTGCCACCACACAGGGAGAACAGCCCCAGCATTTT. It translates to CATTQGEQPQHF.

V and J are TRBV7-2 and TRBJ2-3; D not resolved. V dropped 2 bases and J dropped 9 bases, with 12 bases sitting between them. CDR3 length equals 13 residues. Germline CDR1 and CDR2: SGHTA and FQGNSA. The DNA for the CDR3 is TGTGCCAGCAGCTTACCCCCAGTTGAAACGCAGTATTTT. Translated: CASSLPPVETQYF.